A single sample gave rise to the 26 T cell receptor beta chains below, sequenced in a study of T cells in Graves' hyperthyroidism and ophthalmopathy. Template material for amplifying TCR beta CDR3 regions consisted of RNA transcripts. During a first-round RT-PCR of the TCR CDR3, the HTBI primer set was used. TCRdb called the multiplex PCR reads again in MiXCR, with one record for every CDR3 protein. The table lists about 280,000 distinct CDR3 sequences, less than 30% of them singletons. Material: blood. These receptors were obtained from a middle-aged man with Graves' hyperthyroidism that later progressed to Graves' ophthalmopathy.

In its sample, this clonotype was seen many times. The chain has TRBV7-9 and TRBJ1-2; TRBD1 matches at 7 bases. Looked up from germline, CDR1 is SEHNR and CDR2 is FQNEAQ (reference sequence). The V and J ends lost 7 bases and 6 bases, in that order; junction bases with no gene match: 11. The CDR3 is made up of 14 amino acids. The CDR3 DNA is TGTGCCAGCACCCGGAAGCCAGGGGGGAATGGCTACACCTTC. Amino acid sequence: CASTRKPGGNGYTF.

The table lists this clonotype with many counts. This sequence joins TRBV15 and TRBJ2-7; 10 bases match TRBD2. Trimming took 0 bases from V and 6 from J; bases not matched to a gene: 8. CDR3 length equals 16 residues. Per germline, CDR1 LNHNV and CDR2 YYDKDF (reference sequence). The CDR3 reads CATSRDPIAGGGEQYF. The CDR3 coding sequence is TGTGCCACCAGCAGAGACCCTATAGCGGGAGGAGGCGAGCAGTACTTC.

This sequence joins TRBV6-2 or TRBV6-3 and TRBJ2-7; 9 bases align to TRBD1. After removal of 0 bases from V and 7 bases from J, the junction contained 4 bases not matched to a gene. The CDR3 spans 14 residues. Germline V gene data show CDR1 as MNHEY and CDR2 as SVGEGT. The CDR3 here is CASSYSGQGGEQYF. CDR3 coding DNA: TGTGCCAGCAGTTACTCGGGACAGGGAGGAGAGCAGTACTTC.

The chain is built from TRBV12-3 or TRBV12-4 and TRBJ2-7; D is unclear. The V gene lost 8 bases and the J gene lost 0 bases, with 8 bases spanning the gap. The CDR3 runs to 12 residues. This CDR3 is CASSTASYEQYF. CDR3 sequence (DNA): TGTGCCAGCTCAACGGCCTCCTACGAGCAGTACTTC.

There are a few counts of this clonotype. The chain uses TRBV6-1 and TRBJ2-5; no definite D call. Trimming cost V 0 bases and J 5 bases, with 13 bases left between them. Germline CDR1 reads MNHNS; CDR2 reads SASEGT. The CDR3 extends over 15 amino acids. The CDR3 spells CASSEADSRYETQYF. In DNA form, the CDR3 reads TGTGCCAGCAGTGAAGCCGACTCCCGGTATGAGACCCAGTACTTC.

This clonotype showed up many times. V is TRBV11-1 and J is TRBJ1-1, with 7 bases lining up with TRBD1. From germline, CDR1 is SGHAT and CDR2 FQDESV (reference sequence). Trimming cost V 5 bases and J 2 bases; bases outside gene matches: 11. The CDR3 totals 16 residues. The CDR3 DNA reads as TGTGCCAGCAGCAAGACCCCCGGGACAGACAACACTGAAGCTTTCTTT. Residues: CASSKTPGTDNTEAFF.

This clonotype showed up many times. The rearrangement joins TRBV30 to TRBJ1-2; the D is unclear. This CDR3 has 15 residues. With 1 base removed from V and 4 bases from J, the gap between germline ends came to 16 bases. CDR1 is GTSNPN, CDR2 SVGIG, per germline (reference sequence). Here the CDR3 reads CAWSACCGLGYGYTF. The CDR3 region has the DNA TGTGCCTGGAGTGCCTGTTGTGGGCTGGGCTATGGCTACACCTTC.

This clonotype was detected ten times or more. The rearrangement links TRBV5-6 to TRBJ2-5; 7 bases agree with TRBD1. CDR1 SGHDT and CDR2 YYEEEE come from the germline V gene. Unmatched junction bases numbered 4, after V lost 4 bases and J lost 1 base. CDR3 length equals 14 residues. The DNA of the CDR3 is TGTGCCAGCAGCGTGACAGGGCTCCAAGAGACCCAGTACTTC. Residues: CASSVTGLQETQYF.

This clonotype was observed many times. The chain carries TRBV10-1 and TRBJ2-7; weak D call: TRBD2 (5 bases). V was shortened by 6 bases and J by 6 bases, with 12 bases between the two germline ends. The CDR3 sequence is 12 residues long. Germline V gives CDR1 WNHNN, CDR2 SYGVQD (reference sequence). The CDR3 protein is CASREGGLEQYF. The DNA for the CDR3 is TGCGCCAGCAGGGAAGGAGGTCTCGAGCAGTACTTC.

This clonotype was picked up many times. The rearrangement joins TRBV30 to TRBJ1-5; D is possibly TRBD1 (5 bases). Germline-derived CDR1 and CDR2 are GTSNPN and SVGIG (reference sequence). Between the trimmed V and J ends, which lost 4 bases and 5 bases, there was a span of 15 bases. This CDR3 is built from 14 residues. The CDR3 spells CAWTLGLTDQPQHF. For the CDR3, the DNA is TGTGCCTGGACCTTGGGACTGACGGATCAGCCCCAGCATTTT. The full variable domain, its missing parts supplied by reference TRBV30 and TRBJ1-5, is SQTIHQWPATLVQPVGSPLSLECTVEGTSNPNLYWYRQAAGRGLQLLFYSVGIGQISSEVPQNLSASRPQDRQFILSSKKLLLSDSGFYLCAWTLGLTDQPQHFGDGTRLSIL.

There are many counts of this clonotype. The chain couples TRBV19 to TRBJ1-1, with 8 positions matching TRBD1. The CDR3 is 16 residues long. Per germline, CDR1 LNHDA and CDR2 SQIVND (reference sequence). J gave up 1 base and V 5 bases, and 9 bases lay outside the gene matches. CDR3 amino acids: CASSDPLGTGNTEAFF. The CDR3 DNA follows: TGTGCCAGTAGTGACCCCCTCGGGACAGGGAACACTGAAGCTTTCTTT.

This CDR3 is CASSYADSFPYEQYF. CDR3 bases: TGTGCCAGCAGTTACGCCGACAGCTTCCCCTACGAGCAGTACTTC. The chain has TRBV6-2 or TRBV6-3 and TRBJ2-7; a weak D match, TRBD1 (5 bases). Trimming left V 2 bases short and J 2 bases short, with 13 bases between. The CDR3 has 15 amino acids. CDR1 and CDR2 (germline): MNHEY, SVGEGT.

This chain uses TRBV7-9 with TRBJ2-5; tentative D call: TRBD1 (6 bases). The CDR3 extends over 15 amino acids. Trimming pared 4 bases from V and 2 bases from J, leaving 14 bases between. Germline V gives CDR1 SEHNR, CDR2 FQNEAQ (reference sequence). CDR3 sequence reads: CASSYRPGQQETQYF. The CDR3 nucleotides are TGTGCCAGCAGCTACCGCCCCGGACAGCAAGAGACCCAGTACTTC.

This chain connects TRBV27 to TRBJ1-5; 7 nucleotides align to TRBD1. This CDR3 has 14 amino acids. V was pared by 3 bases and J by 4 bases, with 3 bases of the junction left unmatched. Germline V gene data show CDR1 as MNHEY and CDR2 as SMNVEV (reference sequence). The CDR3 region is CASSFGTANQPQHF. CDR3 DNA: TGTGCCAGCAGTTTCGGGACAGCGAATCAGCCCCAGCATTTT.

This clonotype was counted ten times or more. This sequence joins TRBV29-1 and TRBJ2-7, with unresolved D. Germline CDR1 and CDR2: SQVTM and ANQGSEA. Trimming took off 0 bases at V and 2 bases at J, with 8 bases between the two ends. The CDR3 has 13 amino acids. The CDR3 here is CSVEDIGTYEQYF. The CDR3 DNA reads as TGCAGCGTTGAAGATATAGGGACCTACGAGCAGTACTTC.

At least ten counts were recorded for this clonotype. The genes are TRBV20-1 and TRBJ1-1; D gene ambiguous. The germline V and J ends were trimmed by 1 base and 3 bases, with 9 bases remaining between them. CDR1 and CDR2 from the germline V gene are DFQATT and SNEGSKA (reference sequence). The CDR3 loop spans 13 amino acids. For the CDR3, the DNA is TGCAGTGCTAGAGTCGGTTCCTACACTGAAGCTTTCTTT. Its translation: CSARVGSYTEAFF.

This clonotype was seen repeatedly, ten times or more. The CDR3 coding sequence is TGCGCCAGCAGCCCAGAGGGGGGAGTGAACACTGAAGCTTTCTTT. It is translated as CASSPEGGVNTEAFF. This rearrangement joins TRBV5-1 to TRBJ1-1, with D perhaps TRBD1 (6 bases). The germline V gene has CDR1 SGHRS and CDR2 YFSETQ. The V end lost 4 bases, the J end lost 0 bases, and 13 bases lay between the germline ends. This CDR3 has 15 residues.

In its sample, this clonotype was seen many times. The chain is built from TRBV6-5 and TRBJ2-7; D is perhaps TRBD1 (5 bases). V shed 2 bases and J shed 3 bases, with 14 bases lying between them. CDR3 length: 15 residues. Germline V gives CDR1 MNHEY, CDR2 SVGAGI. The CDR3 here is CASSYGAGMSYEQYF. The CDR3 DNA reads as TGTGCCAGCAGTTACGGGGCAGGGATGAGCTACGAGCAGTACTTC.

At least ten counts were recorded for this clonotype. The V and J genes are TRBV7-2 and TRBJ1-5; the D is unclear. V was pared by 2 bases and J by 6 bases, with 8 bases between. CDR1 SGHTA and CDR2 FQGNSA come from the germline V gene. This CDR3 region has 13 residues. CDR3 protein: CASSLQVTQPQHF. CDR3 DNA: TGTGCCAGCAGCTTACAGGTTACTCAGCCCCAGCATTTT.

This clonotype was recorded many times. J is TRBJ2-5 and V is TRBV5-1, with 9 positions matching TRBD2. The CDR3 totals 15 residues. CDR1 is SGHRS, CDR2 YFSETQ, per germline. Trimming at V came to 4 bases and at J to 2 bases, leaving 6 bases not matched to a gene. CDR3 in amino acids: CASSLSGRRQETQYF. CDR3 nucleotide sequence: TGCGCCAGCAGCCTTAGCGGGAGAAGGCAAGAGACCCAGTACTTC.

V usage is TRBV6-1 and J usage is TRBJ2-5, with D possibly being TRBD1 (6 bases). Germline-derived CDR1 and CDR2 are MNHNS and SASEGT. The CDR3 spans 15 residues. V shed 5 bases and J shed 0 bases, with 13 bases lying between them. CDR3 nucleotides: TGTGCCAGCAGTCCCTTTGACAGGTACCAAGAGACCCAGTACTTC. Translation gives CASSPFDRYQETQYF.

Ten or more counts support this clonotype. This chain links TRBV12-3 or TRBV12-4 with TRBJ2-5; tentative D call: TRBD1 (5 bases). This CDR3 region has 15 residues. Trimming stripped 3 bases from V and 1 base from J, with 12 bases between. This CDR3 is CASSFDDRSQETQYF. CDR3 sequence (DNA): TGTGCCAGCAGTTTTGATGACAGAAGCCAAGAGACCCAGTACTTC.

This clonotype has a count of ten or more. The V and J genes are TRBV2 and TRBJ1-2; D may be TRBD1 (5 bases). This CDR3 has 12 residues. V gave up 4 bases and J gave up 2 bases, with 5 bases separating them. In germline, CDR1 is SNHLY, CDR2 FYNNEI. The CDR3 nucleotides read TGTGCCAGCAGTGCAGGGAACTATGGCTACACCTTC. Translation: CASSAGNYGYTF.

V gene TRBV15 combines with J gene TRBJ2-7, with 12 bases lining up with TRBD1. The CDR3 spans 16 residues. The trim removed 4 bases at V and 2 bases at J, leaving 6 bases unmatched. Per the germline V gene, CDR1 is LNHNV and CDR2 is YYDKDF (reference sequence). The CDR3 DNA reads as TGTGCCACCAGCATTCGGGACAGGGGGCCCCCCTACGAGCAGTACTTC. It encodes CATSIRDRGPPYEQYF.

Many counts were recorded for this clonotype. The rearrangement joins TRBV3-2 to TRBJ2-7. TRBV3-2 is a pseudogene locus. The length of the CDR3 is 15 residues. The CDR3 sequence: CASSQDSETVYEQYF. The CDR3 DNA reads as TGTGCCAGCAGCCAAGATTCCGAGACGGTCTACGAGCAGTACTTC.

This clonotype appeared many times. V usage is TRBV29-1 and J usage is TRBJ1-5; the match to TRBD1 covers 8 bases. The germline CDR1 and CDR2 sequences are SQVTM and ANQGSEA. The CDR3 is 16 residues long. J gave up 0 bases and V 6 bases, and 10 bases lay outside the gene matches. The chain's CDR3 is CSVLTTGTGSNQPQHF. The CDR3 DNA reads as TGCAGCGTCTTAACGACAGGGACAGGTAGCAATCAGCCCCAGCATTTT.